This T cell receptor beta chain was documented in a study of blood T cells in healthy people across ages. Overall study context: About one barcoded beta molecule per two T cells was the capture yield of template switching.

Regarding this clonotype: The antigen is not known.

With a J-beta primer mix and a sample-barcoded 5' primer, a second PCR ran 7 to 11 cycles. TCRdb re-derived calls from the 5' RACE reads in MiXCR, one entry per CDR3 protein. This repertoire shows roughly 1.6 million distinct CDR3 sequences, 30% to 35% found once; its top ten account for about 11%. Trimming shortened V by 6 bases and J by 5 bases, and 7 bases separated the two germline ends. Germline CDR1 reads SQVTM; CDR2 reads ANQGSEA. The CDR3 is made up of 10 amino acids. General study findings and limits: Compared with aged donors, long-lived donors showed fewer expanded clones, suggesting selection. The study regarded diversity estimates from one million T cells as underestimates. Per million T cells, TCR beta diversity dropped roughly linearly as age increased.

V usage is TRBV29-1 and J usage is TRBJ1-1; no firm D call. This clonotype was sampled from a woman younger than 45 in good health. The sequenced sample consisted of blood. Here the CDR3 DNA reads TGCAGCGTGTATGAAACTGAAGCTTTCTTT. It translates to CSVYETEAFF.